This TCR beta chain was sequenced in a study of shared clonotypes between healthy human individuals. Study outcomes and limitations: Blood was the only sampled material, and tissue repertoires likely differ. Larger estimated richness was generally recorded for naive subsets relative to memory subsets.

Per the original methods: ImmunoSEQ only sent back junction sequences with no quality scores, so filtering was done differently. Sequencing used immunoSEQ multiplex PCR; TCRdb keeps in-frame clones, though not all of them. V, J and clone size were drawn from that table, and D and trimming were deduced from the DNA. The profile shows millions of clones, roughly 94% of them singletons. The CDR3 is 15 amino acids. The germline CDR1 and CDR2 sequences are LNHDA and SQIVND (reference sequence). Trimming removed 1 base from V and 6 bases from J; junction bases left unmatched: 7. With respect to this clone: The target antigen is unknown.

This receptor was taken from a man between 18 and 29 years old in good health. Material: naive CD4+ T cells sorted from blood. Subset specified: CD45RA+ positively selected. The gene calls are TRBV19 and TRBJ1-2; 8 nucleotides agree with TRBD1. The CDR3 reads CASSIGGQGQDGYTF. CDR3 in DNA: TGTGCCAGTAGTATAGGAGGACAGGGTCAGGATGGCTACACCTTC.